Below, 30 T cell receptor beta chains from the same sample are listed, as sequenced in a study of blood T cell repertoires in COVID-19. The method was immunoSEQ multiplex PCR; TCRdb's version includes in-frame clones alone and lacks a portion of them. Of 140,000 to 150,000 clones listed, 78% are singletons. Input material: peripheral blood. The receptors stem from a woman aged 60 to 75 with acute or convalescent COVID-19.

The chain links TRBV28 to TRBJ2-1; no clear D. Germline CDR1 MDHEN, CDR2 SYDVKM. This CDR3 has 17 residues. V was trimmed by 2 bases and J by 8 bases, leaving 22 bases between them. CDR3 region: CASSLQVVAGLVDEQFF. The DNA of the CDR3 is TGTGCCAGCAGTTTACAAGTAGTGGCAGGCCTGGTGGATGAGCAGTTCTTC.

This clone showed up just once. The CDR3, as DNA: TGTGCCAGCAGCCGAATTAGCGGGAGGGCCAATGAGCAGTTCTTC. It specifies CASSRISGRANEQFF. This rearrangement joins TRBV3-1 (or the pseudogene TRBV3-2) to TRBJ2-1; 11 bases are shared with TRBD2. Losses at the gene ends were 4 bases for V and 6 bases for J; bases not matched to a gene: 5. CDR1 is LGHDT and CDR2 is YNNKEL in the germline V gene (reference sequence). The CDR3 is 15 amino acids.

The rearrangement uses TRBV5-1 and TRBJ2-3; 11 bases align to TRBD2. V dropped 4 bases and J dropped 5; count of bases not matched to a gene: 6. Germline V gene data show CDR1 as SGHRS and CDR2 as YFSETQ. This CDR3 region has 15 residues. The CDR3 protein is CASSQLAGVLDTQYF. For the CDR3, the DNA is TGCGCCAGCAGCCAACTAGCGGGAGTGTTAGATACGCAGTATTTT.

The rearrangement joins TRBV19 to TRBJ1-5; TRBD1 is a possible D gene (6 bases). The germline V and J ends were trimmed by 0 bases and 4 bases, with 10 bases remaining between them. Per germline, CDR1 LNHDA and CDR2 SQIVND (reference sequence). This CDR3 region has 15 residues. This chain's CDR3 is CASSIDGQLNQPQHF. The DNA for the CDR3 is TGTGCCAGTAGTATAGATGGACAGTTGAATCAGCCCCAGCATTTT.

The CDR3 here is CASSQPGQGGQPQHF. CDR3 in DNA: TGCGCCAGCAGCCAACCCGGACAGGGGGGTCAGCCCCAGCATTTT. V and J are TRBV4-1 and TRBJ1-5, with 10 bases matching TRBD1. The CDR3 runs 15 residues. Germline V gives CDR1 MGHRA, CDR2 YSYEKL. V trimming: 2 bases; J trimming: 6 bases; junction bases outside the gene matches: 4.

The CDR3 nucleotides are TGTGCCAGCAGCCTGACCTGGGAGGCAACAGATACGCAGTATTTT. Amino acids: CASSLTWEATDTQYF. The chain carries TRBV5-4 and TRBJ2-3; D might be TRBD2 (6 bases). Per germline, CDR1 SGHNT and CDR2 YYREEE (reference sequence). V lost 4 bases, J lost 3 bases, and 15 bases lay in between. CDR3 length equals 15 residues.

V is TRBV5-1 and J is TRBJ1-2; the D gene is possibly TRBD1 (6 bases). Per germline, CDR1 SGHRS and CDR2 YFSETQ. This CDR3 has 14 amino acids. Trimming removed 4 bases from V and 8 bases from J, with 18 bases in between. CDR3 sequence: CASSLLGTIGGYTF. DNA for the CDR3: TGCGCCAGCAGCCTCCTAGGGACAATCGGGGGCTACACCTTC.

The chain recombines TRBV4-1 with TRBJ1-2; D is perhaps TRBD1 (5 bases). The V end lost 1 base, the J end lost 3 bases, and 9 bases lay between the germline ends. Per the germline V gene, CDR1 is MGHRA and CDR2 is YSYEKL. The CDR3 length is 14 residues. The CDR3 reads CASSQGGAHYGYTF. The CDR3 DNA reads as TGCGCCAGCAGCCAAGGGGGCGCGCACTATGGCTACACCTTC.

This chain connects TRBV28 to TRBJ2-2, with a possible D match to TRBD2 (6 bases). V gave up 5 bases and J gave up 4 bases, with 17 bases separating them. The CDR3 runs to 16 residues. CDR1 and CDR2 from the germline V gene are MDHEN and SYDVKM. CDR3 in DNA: TGTGCCAGCAGTCCCCTTCTAGCGAATCCCACCGGGGAGCTGTTTTTT. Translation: CASSPLLANPTGELFF.

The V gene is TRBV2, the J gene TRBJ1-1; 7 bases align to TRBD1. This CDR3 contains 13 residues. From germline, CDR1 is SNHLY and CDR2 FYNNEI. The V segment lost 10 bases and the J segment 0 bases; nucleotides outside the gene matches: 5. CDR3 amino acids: CATGTELNTEAFF. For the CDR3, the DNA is TGTGCCACCGGGACAGAATTGAACACTGAAGCTTTCTTT.

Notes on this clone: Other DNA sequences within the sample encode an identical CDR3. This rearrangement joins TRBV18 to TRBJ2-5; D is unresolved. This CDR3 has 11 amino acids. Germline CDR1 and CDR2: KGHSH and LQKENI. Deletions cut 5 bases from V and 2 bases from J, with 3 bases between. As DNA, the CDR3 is TGTGCCAGCTCATTACAAGAGACCCAGTACTTC. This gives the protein CASSLQETQYF.

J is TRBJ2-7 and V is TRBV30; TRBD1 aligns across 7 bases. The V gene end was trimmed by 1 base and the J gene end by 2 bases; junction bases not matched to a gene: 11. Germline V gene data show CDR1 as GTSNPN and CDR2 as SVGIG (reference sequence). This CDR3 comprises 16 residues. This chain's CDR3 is CAWSDTSTGNPYEQYF. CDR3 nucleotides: TGTGCCTGGAGTGACACGTCGACAGGGAATCCCTACGAGCAGTACTTC.

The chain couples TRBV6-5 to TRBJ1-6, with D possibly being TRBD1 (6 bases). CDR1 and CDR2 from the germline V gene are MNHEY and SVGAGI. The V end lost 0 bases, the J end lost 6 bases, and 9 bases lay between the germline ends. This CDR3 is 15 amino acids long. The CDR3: CASSYSQGFNSPLHF. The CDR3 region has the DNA TGTGCCAGCAGTTACTCACAGGGTTTTAATTCACCCCTCCACTTT.

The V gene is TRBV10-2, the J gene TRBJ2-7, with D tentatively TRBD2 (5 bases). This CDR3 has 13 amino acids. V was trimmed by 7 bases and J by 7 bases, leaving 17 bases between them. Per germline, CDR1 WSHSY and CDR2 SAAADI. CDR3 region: CASTPVREWEQYF. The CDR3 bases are TGCGCCAGCACCCCGGTGAGGGAATGGGAGCAGTACTTC.

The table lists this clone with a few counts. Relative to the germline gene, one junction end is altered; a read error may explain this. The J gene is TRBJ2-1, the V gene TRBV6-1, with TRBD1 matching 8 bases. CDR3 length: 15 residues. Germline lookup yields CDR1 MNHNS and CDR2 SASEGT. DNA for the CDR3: TGTGCCAGCAGGGAAGGACAGGGCGCCTATAGTGAGCAGTTCTTC. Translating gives CASREGQGAYSEQFF.

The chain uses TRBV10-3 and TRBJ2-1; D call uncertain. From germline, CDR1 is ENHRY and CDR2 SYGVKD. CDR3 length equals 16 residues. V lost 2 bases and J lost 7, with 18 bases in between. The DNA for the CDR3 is TGTGCCATCAGTGAGGGGCCCGAAAAACGCTCGAATGAGCAGTTCTTC. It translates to CAISEGPEKRSNEQFF.

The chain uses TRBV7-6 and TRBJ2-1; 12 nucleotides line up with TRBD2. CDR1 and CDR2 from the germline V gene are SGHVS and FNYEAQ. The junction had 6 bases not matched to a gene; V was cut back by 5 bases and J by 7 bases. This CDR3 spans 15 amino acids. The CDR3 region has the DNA TGTGCCAGCAGCCCCGGGACTAGCGGGTTGAATGAGCAGTTCTTC. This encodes CASSPGTSGLNEQFF.

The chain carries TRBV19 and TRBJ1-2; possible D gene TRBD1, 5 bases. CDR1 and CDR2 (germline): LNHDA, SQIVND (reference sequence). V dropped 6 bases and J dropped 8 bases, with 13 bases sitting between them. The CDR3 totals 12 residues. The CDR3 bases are TGTGCCAGTAGATTCAGGGTTGGCGGCTACACCTTC. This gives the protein CASRFRVGGYTF.

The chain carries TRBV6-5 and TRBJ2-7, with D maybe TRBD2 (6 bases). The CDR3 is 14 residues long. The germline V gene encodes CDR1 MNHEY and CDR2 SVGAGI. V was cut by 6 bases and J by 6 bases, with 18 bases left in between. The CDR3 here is CASSLLPGGGEQYF. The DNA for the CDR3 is TGTGCCAGCAGCCTTCTACCCGGGGGTGGCGAGCAGTACTTC.

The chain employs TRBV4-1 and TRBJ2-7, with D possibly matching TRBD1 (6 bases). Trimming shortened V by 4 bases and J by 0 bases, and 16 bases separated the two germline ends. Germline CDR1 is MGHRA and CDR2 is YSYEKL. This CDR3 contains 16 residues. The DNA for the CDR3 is TGCGCCAGCAGCCTTAAATCGACAGGTCCCTCCTACGAGCAGTACTTC. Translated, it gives CASSLKSTGPSYEQYF.

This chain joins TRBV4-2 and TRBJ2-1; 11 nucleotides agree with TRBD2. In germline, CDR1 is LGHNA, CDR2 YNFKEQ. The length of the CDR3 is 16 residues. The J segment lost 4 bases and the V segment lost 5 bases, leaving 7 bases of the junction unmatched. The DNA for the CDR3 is TGTGCCAGCAGCAAAGCACTAGCGGGAGATTACAATGAGCAGTTCTTC. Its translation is CASSKALAGDYNEQFF.

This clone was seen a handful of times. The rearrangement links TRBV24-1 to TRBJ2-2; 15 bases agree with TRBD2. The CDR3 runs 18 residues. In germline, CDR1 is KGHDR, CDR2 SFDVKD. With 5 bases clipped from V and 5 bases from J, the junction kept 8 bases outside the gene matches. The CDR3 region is CATSGRTSGRGNTGELFF. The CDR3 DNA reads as TGTGCCACCAGTGGCCGGACTAGCGGGAGGGGAAATACCGGGGAGCTGTTTTTT.

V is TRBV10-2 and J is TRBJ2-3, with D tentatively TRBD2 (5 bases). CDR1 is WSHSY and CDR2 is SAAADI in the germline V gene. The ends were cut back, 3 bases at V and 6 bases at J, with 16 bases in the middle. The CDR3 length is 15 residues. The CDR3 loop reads CASSDLTRLGDTQYF. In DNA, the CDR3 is TGCGCCAGCAGTGACCTTACTAGATTAGGGGATACGCAGTATTTT.

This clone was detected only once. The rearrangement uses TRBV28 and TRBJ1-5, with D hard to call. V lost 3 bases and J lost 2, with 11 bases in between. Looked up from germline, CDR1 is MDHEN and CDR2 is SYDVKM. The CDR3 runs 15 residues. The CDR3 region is CASSFRDLGNQPQHF. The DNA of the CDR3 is TGTGCCAGCAGTTTTAGAGATTTGGGCAATCAGCCCCAGCATTTT.

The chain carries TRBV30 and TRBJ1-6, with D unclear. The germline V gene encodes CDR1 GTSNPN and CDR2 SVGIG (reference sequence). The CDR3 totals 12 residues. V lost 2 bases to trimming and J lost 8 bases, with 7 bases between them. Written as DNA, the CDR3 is TGTGCCTGGAGTTTCCCTGATTCACCCCTCCACTTT. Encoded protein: CAWSFPDSPLHF.

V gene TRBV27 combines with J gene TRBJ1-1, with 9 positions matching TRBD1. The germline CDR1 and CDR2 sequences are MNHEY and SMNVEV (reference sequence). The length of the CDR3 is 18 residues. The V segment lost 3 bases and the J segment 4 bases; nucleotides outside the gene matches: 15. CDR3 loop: CASSFLGTGRREGTEAFF. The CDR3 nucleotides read TGTGCCAGCAGTTTCCTTGGGACAGGGAGGCGGGAGGGCACTGAAGCTTTCTTT.

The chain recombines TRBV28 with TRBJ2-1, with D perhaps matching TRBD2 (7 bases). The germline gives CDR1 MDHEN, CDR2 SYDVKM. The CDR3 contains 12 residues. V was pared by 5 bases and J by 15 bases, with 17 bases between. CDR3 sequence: CASSPDWGGRFF. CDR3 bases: TGTGCCAGCAGTCCCGATTGGGGGGGCCGGTTCTTC.

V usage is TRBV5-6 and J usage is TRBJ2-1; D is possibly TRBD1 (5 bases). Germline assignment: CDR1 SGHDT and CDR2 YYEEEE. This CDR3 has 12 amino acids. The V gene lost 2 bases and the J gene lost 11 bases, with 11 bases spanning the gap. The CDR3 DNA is TGTGCCAGCAGCTTTTTTGACAGTCAGCAGTTCTTC. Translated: CASSFFDSQQFF.

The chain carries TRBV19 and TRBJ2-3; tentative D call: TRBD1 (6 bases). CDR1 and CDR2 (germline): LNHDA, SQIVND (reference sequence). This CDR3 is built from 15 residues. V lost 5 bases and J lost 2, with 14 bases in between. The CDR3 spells CASSLQGSATDTQYF. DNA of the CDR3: TGTGCCAGTAGTCTCCAGGGGTCTGCCACAGATACGCAGTATTTT.

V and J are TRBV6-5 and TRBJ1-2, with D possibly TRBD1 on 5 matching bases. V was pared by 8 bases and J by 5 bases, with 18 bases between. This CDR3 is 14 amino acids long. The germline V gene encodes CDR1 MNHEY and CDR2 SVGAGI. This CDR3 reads CASSLLGHPYGYTF. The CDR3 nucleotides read TGTGCCAGCTCCCTATTAGGACACCCGTATGGCTACACCTTC.